A selection of T cell receptor beta chains follows, all from one sample in a study of CD8+CD57+ T cells in acquired aplastic anemia. TCRdb fed the reads into MiXCR, producing one record per CDR3 protein. Of more than 250,000 distinct CDR3 sequences detected, approximately 80% appear once; the ten largest clones hold about 41%. Sequencing was performed on sorted CD4+, CD8+, or CD8+CD57+ T cells (not recorded which) from PBMCs. These receptor sequences come from a human donor with aplastic anemia. Both conserved end residues are part of each CDR3. Size values are once, few and many counts, or a class for expanded clones, and some rows have none.

size	V	CDR3
-	TRBV7-3	CASSLKGGYAYTF
-	TRBV19	CASSLTSGTDNEQFF
-	TRBV7-8	CASSLGESNAPLHF
once	TRBV7-8	CASSLGGGLNAEFF
-	TRBV15	CATREGYGYTF
many	TRBV5-8	CASSFTSAGGYTF
-	TRBV7-3	CASSYASGTSQFF
few	TRBV5-5	CASSSSGAWGETQYF
-	TRBV2	CASGFRRTDTQYF
few	TRBV20-1	CSASSAYGYTF
-	TRBV2	CASGDEGAYEQYF
once	TRBV19	CASSIAGPNTGELFF
-	TRBV7-9	CASSRGSSGGTDEF
-	TRBV11-2	CASSFDRASYTF
once	TRBV7-9	CASSFQTDGRALYYEQYF
-	TRBV28	CATTLPRGPTVSRTEAFF
-	TRBV20-1	CSARDCRDTDF
-	TRBV7-9	CASRGELYEQYF
-	TRBV7-9	CASSPATGAHTDTF
-	TRBV7-8	CASSLALGRNTEDFF
-	TRBV7-9	CAYEVPAYQGTQYQFF
-	TRBV7-9	CASSRLNTEAFF
-	TRBV15	CASSCAGIADTQYF
-	TRBV9	CASSSGDRQGDNKYF
-	TRBV7-9	CASSLPAGGLDYGYTF
-	TRBV7-9	CASSFARGGGTDDF
-	TRBV19	CASRTGGTNEQYF
-	TRBV5-5	CASSLELGNTGELFF
-	TRBV7-2	CASSRGREHETLYF